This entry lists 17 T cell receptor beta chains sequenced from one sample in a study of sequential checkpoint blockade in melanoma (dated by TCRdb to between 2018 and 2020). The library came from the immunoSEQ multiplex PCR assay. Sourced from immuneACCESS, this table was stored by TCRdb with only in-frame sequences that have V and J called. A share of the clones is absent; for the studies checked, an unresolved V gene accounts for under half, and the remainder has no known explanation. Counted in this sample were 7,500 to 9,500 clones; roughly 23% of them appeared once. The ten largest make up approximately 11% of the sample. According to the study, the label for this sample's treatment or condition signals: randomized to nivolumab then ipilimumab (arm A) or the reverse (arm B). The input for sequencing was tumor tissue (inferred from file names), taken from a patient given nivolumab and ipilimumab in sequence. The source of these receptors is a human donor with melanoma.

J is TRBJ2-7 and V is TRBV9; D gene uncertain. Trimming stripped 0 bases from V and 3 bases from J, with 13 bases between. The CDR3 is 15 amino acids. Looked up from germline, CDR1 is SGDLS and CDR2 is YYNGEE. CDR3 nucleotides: TGTGCCAGCAGCGTAGCTGGTGTCTGGGGCTACGAGCAGTACTTC. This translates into CASSVAGVWGYEQYF.

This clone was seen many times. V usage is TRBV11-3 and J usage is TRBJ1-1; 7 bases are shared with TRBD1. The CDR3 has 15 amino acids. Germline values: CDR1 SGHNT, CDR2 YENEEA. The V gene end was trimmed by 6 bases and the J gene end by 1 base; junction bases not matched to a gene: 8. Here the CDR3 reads CASRPIDRANTEAFF. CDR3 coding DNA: TGTGCCAGCAGACCTATCGACAGGGCGAACACTGAAGCTTTCTTT.

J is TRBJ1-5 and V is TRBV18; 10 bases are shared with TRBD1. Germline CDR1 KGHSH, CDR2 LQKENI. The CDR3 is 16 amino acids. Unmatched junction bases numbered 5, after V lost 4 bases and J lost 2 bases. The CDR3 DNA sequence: TGTGCCAGCTCACGGGACAGGGGAGGAGGCAATCAGCCCCAGCATTTT. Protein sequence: CASSRDRGGGNQPQHF.

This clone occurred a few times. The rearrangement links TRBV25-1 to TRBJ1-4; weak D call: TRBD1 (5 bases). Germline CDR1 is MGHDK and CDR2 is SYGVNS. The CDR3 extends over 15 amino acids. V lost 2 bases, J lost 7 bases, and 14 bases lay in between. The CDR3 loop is CASSELGTRVEKLFF. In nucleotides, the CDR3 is TGTGCCAGCAGTGAACTTGGGACGAGGGTTGAAAAACTGTTTTTT.

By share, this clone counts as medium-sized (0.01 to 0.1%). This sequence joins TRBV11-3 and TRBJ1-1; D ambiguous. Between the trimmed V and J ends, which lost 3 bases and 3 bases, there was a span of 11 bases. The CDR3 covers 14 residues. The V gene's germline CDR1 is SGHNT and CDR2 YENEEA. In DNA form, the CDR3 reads TGTGCCAGCAGCTTGGATGGGTGGTACACTGAAGCTTTCTTT. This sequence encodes CASSLDGWYTEAFF.

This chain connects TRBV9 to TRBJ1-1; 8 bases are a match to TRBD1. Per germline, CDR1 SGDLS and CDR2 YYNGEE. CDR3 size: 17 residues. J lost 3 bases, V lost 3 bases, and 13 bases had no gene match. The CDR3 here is CASSEGYQTGVDTEAFF. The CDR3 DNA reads TGTGCCAGCAGCGAGGGGTATCAGACAGGGGTAGACACTGAAGCTTTCTTT. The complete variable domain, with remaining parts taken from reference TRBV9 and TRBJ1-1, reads DSGVTQTPKHLITATGQRVTLRCSPRSGDLSVYWYQQSLDQGLQFLIQYYNGEERAKGNILERFSAQQFPDLHSELNLSSLELGDSALYFCASSEGYQTGVDTEAFFGQGTRLTVV.

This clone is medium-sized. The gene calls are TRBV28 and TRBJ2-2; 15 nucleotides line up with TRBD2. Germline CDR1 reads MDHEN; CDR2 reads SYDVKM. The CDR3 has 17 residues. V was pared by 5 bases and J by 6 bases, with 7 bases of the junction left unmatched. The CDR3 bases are TGTGCCAGCAGTCCGTGGACTAGCGGGGGGGCGTCCGGGGAGCTGTTTTTT. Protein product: CASSPWTSGGASGELFF.

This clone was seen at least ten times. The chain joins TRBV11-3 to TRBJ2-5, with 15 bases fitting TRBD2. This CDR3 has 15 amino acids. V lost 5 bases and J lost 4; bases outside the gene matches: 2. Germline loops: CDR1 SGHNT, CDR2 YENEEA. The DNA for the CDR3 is TGTGCCAGCAGCCCGGGACTAGCGGGGGGAGAGACCCAGTACTTC. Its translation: CASSPGLAGGETQYF. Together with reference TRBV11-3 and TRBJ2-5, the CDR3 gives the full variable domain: EAGVVQSPRYKIIEKKQPVAFWCNPISGHNTLYWYLQNLGQGPELLIRYENEEAVDDSQLPKDRFSAERLKGVDSTLKIQPAELGDSAVYLCASSPGLAGGETQYFGPGTRLLVL.

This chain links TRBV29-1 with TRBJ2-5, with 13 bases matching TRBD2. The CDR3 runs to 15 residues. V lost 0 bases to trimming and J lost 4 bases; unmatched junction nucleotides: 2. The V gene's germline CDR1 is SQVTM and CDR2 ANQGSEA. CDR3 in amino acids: CSVEELAGGRETQYF. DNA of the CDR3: TGCAGCGTTGAAGAACTAGCGGGGGGGAGAGAGACCCAGTACTTC.

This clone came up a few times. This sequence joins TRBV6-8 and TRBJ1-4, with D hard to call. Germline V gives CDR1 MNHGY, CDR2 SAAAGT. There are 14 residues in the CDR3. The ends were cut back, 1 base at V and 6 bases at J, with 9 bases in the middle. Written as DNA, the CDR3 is TGTGCCAGCAGTTACTTTCAGAACCATGAAAAACTGTTTTTT. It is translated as CASSYFQNHEKLFF.

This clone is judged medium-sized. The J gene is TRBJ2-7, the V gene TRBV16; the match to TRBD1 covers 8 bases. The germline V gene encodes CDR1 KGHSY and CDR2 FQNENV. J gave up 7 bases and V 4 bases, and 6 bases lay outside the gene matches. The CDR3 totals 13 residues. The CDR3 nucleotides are TGTGCCAGCAGCCGCGGACAGGGTTGGGAGCAGTACTTC. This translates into CASSRGQGWEQYF. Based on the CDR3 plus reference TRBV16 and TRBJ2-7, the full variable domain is GEEVAQTPKHLVRGEGQKAKLYCAPIKGHSYVFWYQQVLKNEFKFLISFQNENVFDETGMPKERFSAKCLPNSPCSLEIQATKLEDSAVYFCASSRGQGWEQYFGPGTRLTVT.

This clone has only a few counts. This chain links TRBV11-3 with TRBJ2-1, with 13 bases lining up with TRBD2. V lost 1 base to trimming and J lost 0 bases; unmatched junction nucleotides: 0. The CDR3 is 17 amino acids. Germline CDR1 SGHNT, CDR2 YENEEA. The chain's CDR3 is CASSLGLAGGSYNEQFF. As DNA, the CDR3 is TGTGCCAGCAGCTTAGGACTAGCGGGGGGCTCCTACAATGAGCAGTTCTTC.

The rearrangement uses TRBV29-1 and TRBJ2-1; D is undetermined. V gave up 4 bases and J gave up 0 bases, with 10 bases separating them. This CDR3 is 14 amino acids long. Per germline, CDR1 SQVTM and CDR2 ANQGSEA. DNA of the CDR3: TGCAGCGTTGGGTCTTTGGGCTCCTACAATGAGCAGTTCTTC. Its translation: CSVGSLGSYNEQFF.

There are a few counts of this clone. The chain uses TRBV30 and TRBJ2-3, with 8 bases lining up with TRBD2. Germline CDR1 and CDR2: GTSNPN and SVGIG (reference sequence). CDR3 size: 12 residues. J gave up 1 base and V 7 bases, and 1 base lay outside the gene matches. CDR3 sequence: CAFSGGTDTQYF. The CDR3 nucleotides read TGTGCCTTTAGCGGGGGCACAGATACGCAGTATTTT.

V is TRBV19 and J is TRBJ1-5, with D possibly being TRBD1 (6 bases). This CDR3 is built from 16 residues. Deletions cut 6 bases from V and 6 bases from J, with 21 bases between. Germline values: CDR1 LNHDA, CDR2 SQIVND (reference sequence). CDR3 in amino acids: CASSTNTGWLGQPQHF. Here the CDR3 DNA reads TGTGCCAGTAGCACCAACACAGGGTGGTTAGGTCAGCCCCAGCATTTT.

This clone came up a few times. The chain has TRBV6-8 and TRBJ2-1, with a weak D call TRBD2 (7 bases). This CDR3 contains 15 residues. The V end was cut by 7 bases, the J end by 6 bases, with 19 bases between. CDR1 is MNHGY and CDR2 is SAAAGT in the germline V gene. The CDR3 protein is CASTQGGGSINEQFF. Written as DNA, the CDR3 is TGTGCCAGCACCCAAGGGGGGGGCTCAATCAATGAGCAGTTCTTC.

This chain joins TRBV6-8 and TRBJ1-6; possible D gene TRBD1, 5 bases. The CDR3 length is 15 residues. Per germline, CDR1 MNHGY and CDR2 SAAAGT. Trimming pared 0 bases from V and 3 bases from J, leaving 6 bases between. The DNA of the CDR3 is TGTGCCAGCAGTTACTCGGGGGGCTATAATTCACCCCTCCACTTT. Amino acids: CASSYSGGYNSPLHF.